Listed here are 27 T cell receptor beta chains from one sample, sequenced in a study of CD8 T cells in Susac syndrome. After extraction with the RNeasy kit, roughly 0.45 to 1 ug of the RNA was reverse transcribed using random hexamers. In TCRdb, the immunoSEQ multiplex PCR reads were re-called with MiXCR into one record per CDR3 protein. The sample carries 150,000 to 190,000 distinct CDR3 sequences, approximately 96% recorded once. The specimen sequenced was CD4+ T cells from PBMCs. The receptors were sampled from a human donor with Susac syndrome.

Worth noting for this clonotype: The junction and the germline gene differ at one end; a read error may be behind it. The gene calls are TRBV4-3 and TRBJ2-2; D gene ambiguous. Germline V gene sequence: CDR1 LGHNA, CDR2 YSLEER. There are 15 residues in the CDR3. The CDR3 reads CASSRTVENIGELFF. In DNA, the CDR3 is TGCGCCAGCAGCCGTACGGTGGAGAACATCGGGGAGCTGTTTTTT.

The chain recombines TRBV20-1 with TRBJ2-7; possibly TRBD1 or TRBD2 for D (5 bases each). The CDR3 is 14 amino acids. V was cut by 4 bases and J by 6 bases, with 19 bases left in between. The V gene's germline CDR1 is DFQATT and CDR2 SNEGSKA (reference sequence). This CDR3 reads CSATGRQRKGEQYF. The CDR3 nucleotides are TGCAGTGCTACTGGGAGACAGCGGAAAGGCGAGCAGTACTTC.

J is TRBJ2-2 and V is TRBV29-1; 12 nucleotides line up with TRBD2. CDR3 length equals 17 residues. With 6 bases clipped from V and 2 bases from J, the junction kept 10 bases outside the gene matches. In germline, CDR1 is SQVTM, CDR2 ANQGSEA. The CDR3 bases are TGCAGCGTCTCCTGGACTAGCGGGGACCCAAACACCGGGGAGCTGTTTTTT. Amino acids: CSVSWTSGDPNTGELFF.

V usage is TRBV6-4 and J usage is TRBJ1-2; D is uncertain. CDR1 and CDR2 (germline): MRHNA, SNTAGT. Between the trimmed V and J ends, which lost 6 bases and 6 bases, there was a span of 17 bases. The CDR3 extends over 14 amino acids. This chain's CDR3 is CASSPGRAQHGYTF. The CDR3 bases are TGTGCCAGCAGCCCCGGACGGGCCCAACATGGCTACACCTTC.

This sequence joins TRBV12-3 or TRBV12-4 and TRBJ1-2; D is undetermined. This CDR3 has 14 residues. Trimming removed 5 bases from V and 2 bases from J, with 12 bases in between. CDR3 sequence: CASSRTSGNYGYTF. DNA of the CDR3: TGTGCCAGCAGTCGTACGAGCGGGAACTATGGCTACACCTTC.

CDR3 region: CASSFGAELFF. The CDR3 DNA sequence: TGTGCCAGCAGTTTCGGAGCGGAACTGTTTTTT. The chain couples TRBV12-3 or TRBV12-4 to TRBJ1-4; no clear D gene. The CDR3 spans 11 residues. V was clipped by 3 bases and J by 12 bases, with 8 bases between them.

The chain combines TRBV2 with TRBJ1-1; 9 bases align to TRBD1. V was pared by 6 bases and J by 4 bases, with 6 bases of the junction left unmatched. The CDR3 contains 14 residues. The V gene's germline CDR1 is SNHLY and CDR2 FYNNEI. CDR3 DNA sequence: TGTGCCAGCAGCATGACAGGGGGAGGCACTGAAGCTTTCTTT. It encodes CASSMTGGGTEAFF.

CDR3 in amino acids: CASSMQGATDTQYF. The CDR3 nucleotides are TGTGCCAGCAGCATGCAGGGGGCCACAGATACGCAGTATTTT. The rearrangement joins TRBV5-6 to TRBJ2-3, with 8 bases fitting TRBD1. The CDR3 sequence is 14 residues long. J gave up 2 bases and V 4 bases, and 3 bases lay outside the gene matches. Germline lookup yields CDR1 SGHDT and CDR2 YYEEEE.

This chain connects TRBV7-3 to TRBJ2-3, with D uncertain. CDR1 is SGHTA, CDR2 FQGTGA, per germline. V was clipped by 4 bases and J by 4 bases, with 18 bases between them. CDR3 size: 16 residues. CDR3 bases: TGTGCCAGCAGCTCAACGCCAGGCGTAGGAGCAGATACGCAGTATTTT. Its protein is CASSSTPGVGADTQYF. The full variable domain, rest sourced from reference TRBV7-3 and TRBJ2-3, is GAGVSQTPSNKVTEKGKYVELRCDPISGHTALYWYRQSLGQGPEFLIYFQGTGAADDSGLPNDRFFAVRPEGSVSTLKIQRTERGDSAVYLCASSSTPGVGADTQYFGPGTRLTVL.

V and J are TRBV6-5 and TRBJ2-4; perhaps TRBD1 as D (6 bases). The length of the CDR3 is 14 residues. V was cut by 5 bases and J by 6 bases, with 14 bases left in between. Germline lookup yields CDR1 MNHEY and CDR2 SVGAGI. This CDR3 is CASSTRGQSNIQYF. Written as DNA, the CDR3 is TGTGCCAGCAGTACCCGAGGACAGTCAAACATTCAGTACTTC.

This chain connects TRBV12-3 or TRBV12-4 to TRBJ1-1; unclear D gene. CDR3 length equals 14 residues. The V gene lost 3 bases and the J gene lost 2 bases, with 10 bases spanning the gap. This CDR3 is CASSFRGANTEAFF. The CDR3 nucleotides are TGTGCCAGCAGTTTCCGGGGAGCAAACACTGAAGCTTTCTTT.

The gene calls are TRBV14 and TRBJ1-6; D is unclear. In germline, CDR1 is SGHDN, CDR2 FVKESK. The CDR3 length is 17 residues. V gave up 3 bases and J gave up 1 base, with 13 bases separating them. The CDR3 here is CASSQTAPGSYNSPLHF. The CDR3 DNA reads as TGTGCCAGCAGCCAGACGGCGCCGGGGTCCTATAATTCACCCCTCCACTTT. Variable domain in full (rest from reference TRBV14 and TRBJ1-6): EAGVTQFPSHSVIEKGQTVTLRCDPISGHDNLYWYRRVMGKEIKFLLHFVKESKQDESGMPNNRFLAERTGGTYSTLKVQPAELEDSGVYFCASSQTAPGSYNSPLHFGNGTRLTVT.

A single count supports this clonotype. CDR3 amino acids: CSAGATVYNEQFF. CDR3 in DNA: TGCAGTGCTGGAGCGACAGTCTACAATGAGCAGTTCTTC. The V and J genes are TRBV20-1 and TRBJ2-1, with D perhaps matching TRBD1 (5 bases). CDR3 length equals 13 residues. Germline CDR1 is DFQATT and CDR2 is SNEGSKA (reference sequence). V was clipped by 5 bases and J by 3 bases, with 11 bases between them.

The chain is built from TRBV6-5 and TRBJ2-7, with 11 nucleotides matching TRBD1. Germline lookup yields CDR1 MNHEY and CDR2 SVGAGI. This CDR3 region has 15 residues. The ends lost 0 bases at V and 6 bases at J; junction bases unmatched: 4. CDR3 in amino acids: CASSYSRTGGVEQYF. The CDR3 DNA reads as TGTGCCAGCAGTTACTCCCGGACAGGGGGCGTCGAGCAGTACTTC.

The rearrangement joins TRBV11-2 to TRBJ2-3, with D possibly matching TRBD1 (6 bases). CDR1 and CDR2 from the germline V gene are SGHAT and FQNNGV. The CDR3 spans 18 residues. V lost 1 base to trimming and J lost 3 bases, with 20 bases between them. The CDR3 DNA reads as TGTGCCAGCAGCTTAGGGGGGCTCCAGGGGATACTAACAGATACGCAGTATTTT. Translated, it gives CASSLGGLQGILTDTQYF.

The chain couples TRBV9 to TRBJ1-1, with 8 positions matching TRBD1. This CDR3 has 15 amino acids. Germline CDR1 is SGDLS and CDR2 is YYNGEE. With 6 bases clipped from V and 0 bases from J, the junction kept 7 bases outside the gene matches. The CDR3 bases are TGTGCCAGCACCCCGACAGGGGCGTTGAACACTGAAGCTTTCTTT. Its translation is CASTPTGALNTEAFF.

The chain carries TRBV7-9 and TRBJ2-1, with D possibly TRBD2 on 6 matching bases. The V end lost 3 bases, the J end lost 8 bases, and 14 bases lay between the germline ends. CDR3 size: 14 residues. In germline, CDR1 is SEHNR, CDR2 FQNEAQ (reference sequence). The CDR3 DNA is TGTGCCAGCAGCTTCACCGGGCGGGGCGATGAGCAGTTCTTC. Protein sequence: CASSFTGRGDEQFF.

The V and J genes are TRBV20-1 and TRBJ2-1; 9 bases map to TRBD2. This CDR3 is 15 amino acids long. V was pared by 2 bases and J by 2 bases, with 4 bases of the junction left unmatched. Germline values: CDR1 DFQATT, CDR2 SNEGSKA (reference sequence). CDR3 coding DNA: TGCAGTGCTAGATCTCCTAGCGGGGCCTACAATGAGCAGTTCTTC. The encoded protein is CSARSPSGAYNEQFF.

The chain couples TRBV7-9 to TRBJ2-7; D is undetermined. Germline V CDR1 and CDR2: SEHNR, FQNEAQ (reference sequence). Trimming took off 3 bases at V and 5 bases at J, with 14 bases between the two ends. This CDR3 is built from 14 residues. Here the CDR3 reads CASSFTGLTNEQYF. In DNA, the CDR3 is TGTGCCAGCAGCTTCACTGGTCTGACGAACGAGCAGTACTTC.

The rearrangement joins TRBV3-1 to TRBJ2-2; 8 positions match TRBD2. The CDR3 sequence is 18 residues long. From germline, CDR1 is LGHDT and CDR2 YNNKEL (reference sequence). V lost 4 bases, J lost 7 bases, and 17 bases stayed unmatched. The CDR3 region has the DNA TGTGCCAGCAGCCTAAGATTGCCCCGGGGGGGTAAAGGCGGGGAGCTGTTTTTT. Translated: CASSLRLPRGGKGGELFF. The entire variable domain, with the rest obtained from reference TRBV3-1 and TRBJ2-2, is as follows: DTAVSQTPKYLVTQMGNDKSIKCEQNLGHDTMYWYKQDSKKFLKIMFSYNNKELIINETVPNRFSPKSPDKAHLNLHINSLELGDSAVYFCASSLRLPRGGKGGELFFGEGSRLTVL.

The chain employs TRBV5-1 and TRBJ1-2, with a possible D match to TRBD1 (5 bases). V was cut by 5 bases and J by 3 bases, with 14 bases left in between. CDR3 length equals 14 residues. Germline V gene data show CDR1 as SGHRS and CDR2 as YFSETQ. CDR3 sequence: CASSSGTADYGYTF. The CDR3 region has the DNA TGCGCCAGCAGTAGCGGGACGGCCGACTATGGCTACACCTTC.

The table lists this clonotype with a count of one. The chain links TRBV20-1 to TRBJ2-7, with 8 bases aligning to TRBD1. Germline trimming cut 2 bases from V and 2 bases from J; bases unmatched to any gene: 2. The CDR3 totals 13 residues. Germline CDR1 and CDR2: DFQATT and SNEGSKA (reference sequence). CDR3 DNA sequence: TGCAGTGCTAGAAGGACAGGGCCCTACGAGCAGTACTTC. Translated, it gives CSARRTGPYEQYF.

The gene calls are TRBV7-2 and TRBJ2-7; D remains ambiguous. Trimming removed 0 bases at V and 2 bases at J, with 11 bases between. The V gene's germline CDR1 is SGHTA and CDR2 FQGNSA. The CDR3 extends over 15 amino acids. Written as DNA, the CDR3 is TGTGCCAGCAGCTTAGCGCATACACAGACCTACGAGCAGTACTTC. This sequence encodes CASSLAHTQTYEQYF.

This clonotype showed up just once. V gene TRBV29-1 combines with J gene TRBJ1-1, with D uncertain. The ends were cut back, 3 bases at V and 4 bases at J, with 9 bases in the middle. Germline-derived CDR1 and CDR2 are SQVTM and ANQGSEA. This CDR3 region has 12 residues. The CDR3 sequence: CSVDLLGTEAFF. The CDR3 DNA reads as TGCAGCGTTGATTTGTTGGGCACTGAAGCTTTCTTT.

The rearrangement uses TRBV29-1 and TRBJ1-1; D is possibly TRBD1 (6 bases). In germline, CDR1 is SQVTM, CDR2 ANQGSEA. Trimming stripped 4 bases from V and 3 bases from J, with 9 bases between. The CDR3 runs 12 residues. The CDR3 nucleotides read TGCAGCGTTGGGCGGGGGCACACTGAAGCTTTCTTT. This gives the protein CSVGRGHTEAFF.

This chain connects TRBV9 to TRBJ2-2; D not certain. Trimming removed 3 bases at V and 5 bases at J, with 11 bases between. The germline V gene has CDR1 SGDLS and CDR2 YYNGEE. The CDR3 runs to 14 residues. CDR3 loop: CASSARAPTGELFF. The CDR3 DNA sequence: TGTGCCAGCAGCGCCCGGGCCCCGACCGGGGAGCTGTTTTTT.

This chain joins TRBV18 and TRBJ2-7, with TRBD1 matching over 8 bases. Trimming cost V 8 bases and J 5 bases; bases outside gene matches: 8. From germline, CDR1 is KGHSH and CDR2 LQKENI. CDR3 size: 13 residues. DNA for the CDR3: TGTGCCAGCGAGGGGCAGGGGGCCCACGAGCAGTACTTC. Its translation: CASEGQGAHEQYF.